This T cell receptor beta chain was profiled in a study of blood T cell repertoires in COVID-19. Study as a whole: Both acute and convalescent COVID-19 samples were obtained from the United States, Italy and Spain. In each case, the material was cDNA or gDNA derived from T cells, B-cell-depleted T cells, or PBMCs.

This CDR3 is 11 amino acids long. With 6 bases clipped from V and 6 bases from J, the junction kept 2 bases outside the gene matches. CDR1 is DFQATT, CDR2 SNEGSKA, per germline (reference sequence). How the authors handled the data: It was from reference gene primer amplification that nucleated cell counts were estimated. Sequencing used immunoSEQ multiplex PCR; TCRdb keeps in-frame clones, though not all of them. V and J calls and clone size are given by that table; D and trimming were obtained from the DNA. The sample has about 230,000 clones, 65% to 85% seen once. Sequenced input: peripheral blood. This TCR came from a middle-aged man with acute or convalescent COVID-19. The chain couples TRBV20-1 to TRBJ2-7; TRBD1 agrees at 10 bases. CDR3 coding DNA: TGCAGTGCCAGGACAGGGGGCGAGCAGTACTTC. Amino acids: CSARTGGEQYF.